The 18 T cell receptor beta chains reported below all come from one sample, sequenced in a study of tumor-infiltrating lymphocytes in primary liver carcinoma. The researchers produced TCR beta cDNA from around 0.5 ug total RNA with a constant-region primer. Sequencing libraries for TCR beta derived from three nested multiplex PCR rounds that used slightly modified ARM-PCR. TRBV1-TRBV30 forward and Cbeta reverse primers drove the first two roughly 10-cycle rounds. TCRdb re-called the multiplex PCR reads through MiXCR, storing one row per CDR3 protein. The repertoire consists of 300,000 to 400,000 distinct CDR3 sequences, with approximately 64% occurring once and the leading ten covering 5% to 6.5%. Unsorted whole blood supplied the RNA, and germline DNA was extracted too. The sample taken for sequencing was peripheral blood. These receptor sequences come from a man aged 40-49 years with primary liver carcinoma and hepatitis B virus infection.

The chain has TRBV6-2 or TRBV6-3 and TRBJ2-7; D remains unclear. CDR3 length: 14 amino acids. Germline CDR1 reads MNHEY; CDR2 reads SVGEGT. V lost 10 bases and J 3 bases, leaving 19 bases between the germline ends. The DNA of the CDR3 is TGTGCCAACAGCTACTCGATCAGGATCTACGAGCAGTACTTC. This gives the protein CANSYSIRIYEQYF.

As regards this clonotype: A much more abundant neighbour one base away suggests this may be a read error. Written as DNA, the CDR3 is TGTGCCAGCAGCCCGGACAGTGGGTGGAATTCACCCCTCCACTTT. This sequence encodes CASSPDSGWNSPLHF. The rearrangement joins TRBV12-3 or TRBV12-4 to TRBJ1-6, with D possibly TRBD1 on 6 matching bases. There are 15 residues in the CDR3. The ends were cut back, 6 bases at V and 7 bases at J, with 16 bases in the middle.

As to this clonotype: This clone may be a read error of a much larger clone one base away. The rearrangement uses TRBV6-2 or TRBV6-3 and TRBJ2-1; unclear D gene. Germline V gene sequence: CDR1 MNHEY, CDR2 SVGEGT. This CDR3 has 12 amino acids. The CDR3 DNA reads TGTGGCAGCAGTTACGGCCTTAGGGAGCAGTTCTTC. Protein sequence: CGSSYGLREQFF.

CDR3 sequence reads: CASSFGMSGPTYEQYF. Here the CDR3 DNA reads TGTGCCAGCAGTTTTGGCATGAGTGGCCCTACATACGAGCAGTACTTC. The V call is TRBV12-3 or TRBV12-4, the J call TRBJ2-7; the D is unclear. The V gene lost 3 bases and the J gene lost 4 bases, with 19 bases spanning the gap. The CDR3 loop spans 16 amino acids.

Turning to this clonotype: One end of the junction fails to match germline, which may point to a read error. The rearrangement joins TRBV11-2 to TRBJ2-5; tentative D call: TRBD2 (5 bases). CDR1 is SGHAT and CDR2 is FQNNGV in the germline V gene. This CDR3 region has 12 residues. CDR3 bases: TGTACCAGCAGGCTTGAGGGTGAGACCCAGTACTTC. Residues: CTSRLEGETQYF.

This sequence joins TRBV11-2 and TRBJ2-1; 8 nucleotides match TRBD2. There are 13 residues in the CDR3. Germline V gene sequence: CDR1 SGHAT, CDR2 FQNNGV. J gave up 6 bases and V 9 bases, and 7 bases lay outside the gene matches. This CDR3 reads CASSQTSVNEQFF. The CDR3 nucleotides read TGTGCCAGTAGCCAGACTAGCGTCAATGAGCAGTTCTTC.

The CDR3 DNA reads TGTGCCAGCAGCCCGGGACTGTTCGATGAGCAGTTCTTC. Translation: CASSPGLFDEQFF. The V call is TRBV11-3, the J call TRBJ2-1, with D possibly TRBD2 on 6 matching bases. This CDR3 has 13 amino acids. Trimming pared 5 bases from V and 8 bases from J, leaving 13 bases between. CDR1 is SGHNT and CDR2 is YENEEA in the germline V gene.

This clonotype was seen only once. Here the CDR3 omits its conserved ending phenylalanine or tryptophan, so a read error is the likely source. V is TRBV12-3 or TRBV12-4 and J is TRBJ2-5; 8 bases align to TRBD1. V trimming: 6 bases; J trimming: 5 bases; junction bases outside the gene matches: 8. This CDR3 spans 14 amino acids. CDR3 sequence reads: CASRKQGVEETQYY. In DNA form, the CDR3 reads TGTGCCAGCAGAAAACAGGGGGTGGAGGAGACCCAGTACTAC.

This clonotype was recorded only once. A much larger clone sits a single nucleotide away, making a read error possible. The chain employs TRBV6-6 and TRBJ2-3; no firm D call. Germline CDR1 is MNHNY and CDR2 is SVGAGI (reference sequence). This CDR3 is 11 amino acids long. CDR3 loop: CASRITDRQYF. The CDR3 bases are TGTGCCAGCAGGATCACAGATAGGCAGTATTTT.

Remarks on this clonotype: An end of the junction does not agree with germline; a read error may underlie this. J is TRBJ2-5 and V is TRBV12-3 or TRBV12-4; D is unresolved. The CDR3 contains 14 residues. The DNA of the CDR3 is TGTGCCGGCAGTTCCATAGGGTCTGGCGAGACCCAGTACTTC. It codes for CAGSSIGSGETQYF.

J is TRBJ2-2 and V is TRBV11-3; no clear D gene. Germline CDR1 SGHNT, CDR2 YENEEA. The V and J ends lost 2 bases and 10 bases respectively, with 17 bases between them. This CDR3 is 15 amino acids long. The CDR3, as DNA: TGTGCCAGCAGCTTATCCGGAGTGCTTGGCGAGGAGCTGTTTTTT. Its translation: CASSLSGVLGEELFF.

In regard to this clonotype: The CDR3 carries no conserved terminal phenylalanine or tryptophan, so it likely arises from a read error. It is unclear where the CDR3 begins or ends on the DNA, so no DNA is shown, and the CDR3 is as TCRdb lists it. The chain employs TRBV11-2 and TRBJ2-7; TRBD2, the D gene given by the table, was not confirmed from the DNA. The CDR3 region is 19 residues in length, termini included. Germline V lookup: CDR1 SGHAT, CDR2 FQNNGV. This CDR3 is CASSSRTREDASGILRAVL.

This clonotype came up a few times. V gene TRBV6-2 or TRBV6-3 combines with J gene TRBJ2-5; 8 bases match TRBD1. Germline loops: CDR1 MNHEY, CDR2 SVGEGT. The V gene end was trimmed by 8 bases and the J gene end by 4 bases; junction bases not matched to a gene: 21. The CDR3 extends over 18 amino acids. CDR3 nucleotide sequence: TGTGCCAGCCGGGTGGGAGGCGGACAGGGAATTGGAGGAGAGACCCAGTACTTC. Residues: CASRVGGGQGIGGETQYF.

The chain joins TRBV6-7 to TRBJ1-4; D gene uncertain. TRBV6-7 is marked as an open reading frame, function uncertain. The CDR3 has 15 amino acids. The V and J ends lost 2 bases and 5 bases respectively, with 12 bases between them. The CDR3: CASSYTQDWNEKLFF. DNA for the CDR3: TGTGCCAGCAGTTACACGCAGGATTGGAATGAAAAACTGTTTTTT.

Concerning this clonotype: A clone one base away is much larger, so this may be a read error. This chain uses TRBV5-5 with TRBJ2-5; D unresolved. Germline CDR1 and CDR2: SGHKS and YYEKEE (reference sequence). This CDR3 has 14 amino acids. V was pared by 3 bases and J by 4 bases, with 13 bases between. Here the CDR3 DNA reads TGTGCCAGCAGCTCGGTGACAAGAGGAGAGACCCAGTACTTC. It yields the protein CASSSVTRGETQYF.

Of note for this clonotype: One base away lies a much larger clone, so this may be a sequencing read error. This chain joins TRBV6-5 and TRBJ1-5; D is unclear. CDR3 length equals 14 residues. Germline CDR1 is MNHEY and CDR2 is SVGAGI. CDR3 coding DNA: TGTGCCAGCACCGGAGCCTATAGCGATCAGCCCCAGCATTTT. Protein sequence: CASTGAYSDQPQHF.

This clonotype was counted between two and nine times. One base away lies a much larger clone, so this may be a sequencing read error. CDR3 bases: TGTGCCAGCAGCCGATACAGGGATCACGAGCAGTACTTC. Translation: CASSRYRDHEQYF. The V gene is TRBV4-2, the J gene TRBJ2-7; D is perhaps TRBD1 (6 bases). Trimming left V 4 bases short and J 5 bases short, with 12 bases between. Looked up from germline, CDR1 is LGHNA and CDR2 is YNFKEQ. The CDR3 extends over 13 amino acids.

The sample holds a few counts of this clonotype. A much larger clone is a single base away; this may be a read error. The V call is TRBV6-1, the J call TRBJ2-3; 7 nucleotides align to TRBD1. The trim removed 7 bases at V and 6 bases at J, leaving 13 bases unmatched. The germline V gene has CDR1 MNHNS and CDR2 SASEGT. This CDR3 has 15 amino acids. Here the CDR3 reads CASNVIPGQLDTQYF. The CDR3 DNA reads TGTGCCAGCAATGTTATTCCGGGACAGTTGGATACGCAGTATTTT.